This TCR beta chain was recovered during a study of identical twins. The CDR3 runs 14 residues. Between the trimmed V and J ends, which lost 7 bases and 2 bases, there was a span of 17 bases. From germline, CDR1 is SQVTM and CDR2 ANQGSEA. TCRdb re-called the 5' RACE reads through MiXCR, storing one row per CDR3 protein. Among 1.5 million to 2 million distinct CDR3 sequences listed, 25% to 35% were seen once. The source material was cord blood. The TCR comes from a newborn girl in good health. V and J are TRBV29-1 and TRBJ2-5; maybe TRBD2 (5 bases). The CDR3 spells CSAPLSDWQETQYF. In DNA, the CDR3 is TGCAGCGCGCCACTCTCGGACTGGCAAGAGACCCAGTACTTC. Combining the CDR3 with reference TRBV29-1 and TRBJ2-5 gives the whole variable domain SAVISQKPSRDICQRGTSLTIQCQVDSQVTMMFWYRQQPGQSLTLIATANQGSEATYESGFVIDKFPISRPNLTFSTLTVSNMSPEDSSIYLCSAPLSDWQETQYFGPGTRLLVL.